This TCR beta chain is from a study of blood T cells in healthy people across ages. About the research overall: Template switching captured about one barcoded beta molecule per two T cells.

The study, taken as a whole, reports: Greater diversity and more naive CD4+ cells were seen in long-lived donors than in aged donors.

Next came a second PCR, run for about 7 to 12 cycles, which used a sample-barcoded 5' primer along with a J-beta primer mix. One entry per CDR3 protein, called by TCRdb with MiXCR from the 5' RACE reads. The sample yields roughly 800,000 distinct CDR3 sequences, roughly 50% seen once. V was clipped by 5 bases and J by 6 bases, with 11 bases between them. The CDR3 has 14 amino acids. CDR1 SGHTA and CDR2 FQGNSA come from the germline V gene. Only a few counts were recorded for this clonotype. Its antigen is as yet unknown. The V gene is TRBV7-2, the J gene TRBJ1-6; perhaps TRBD1 as D (5 bases). This clonotype originated in a young man in good health. Specimen: blood. CDR3 DNA: TGTGCCAGCAGCCTAGGACAATTTAATTCACCCCTCCACTTT. This gives the protein CASSLGQFNSPLHF.